The entry below gives a single T cell receptor (beta chain) sequence along with its context. The antigen is not known. The data are from a study of lymphopenia after photon versus proton radiotherapy. Clones were read by immunoSEQ multiplex PCR, and TCRdb kept only the in-frame ones, dropping some. The table records 25,000 to 35,000 clones, approximately 90% of them present only once. The study, taken as a whole, reports: Post-nadir diversity loss with photons came from oligoclonal expansion, particularly CD8+ Temra cells. Post-nadir TCR diversity decline inversely tracked overall survival among those who died. Survival link was tested only in deceased patients; proton benefit remains a possibility.

The V gene lost 1 base and the J gene lost 5 bases, with 15 bases spanning the gap. The CDR3 loop spans 16 amino acids. From germline, CDR1 is SGHRS and CDR2 YFSETQ. The starting material was peripheral blood, obtained from a patient treated with proton-based radiotherapy. The J gene is TRBJ1-4, the V gene TRBV5-1; D is unresolved. This clonotype originated in a woman aged 55-70 years with cholangiocarcinoma. Some clones in this sample may be carry-over from other donors' samples. CDR3 DNA: TGCGCCAGCAGCTTGCCGGAACATGGTTCCAATGAAAAACTGTTTTTT. Encoded protein: CASSLPEHGSNEKLFF.